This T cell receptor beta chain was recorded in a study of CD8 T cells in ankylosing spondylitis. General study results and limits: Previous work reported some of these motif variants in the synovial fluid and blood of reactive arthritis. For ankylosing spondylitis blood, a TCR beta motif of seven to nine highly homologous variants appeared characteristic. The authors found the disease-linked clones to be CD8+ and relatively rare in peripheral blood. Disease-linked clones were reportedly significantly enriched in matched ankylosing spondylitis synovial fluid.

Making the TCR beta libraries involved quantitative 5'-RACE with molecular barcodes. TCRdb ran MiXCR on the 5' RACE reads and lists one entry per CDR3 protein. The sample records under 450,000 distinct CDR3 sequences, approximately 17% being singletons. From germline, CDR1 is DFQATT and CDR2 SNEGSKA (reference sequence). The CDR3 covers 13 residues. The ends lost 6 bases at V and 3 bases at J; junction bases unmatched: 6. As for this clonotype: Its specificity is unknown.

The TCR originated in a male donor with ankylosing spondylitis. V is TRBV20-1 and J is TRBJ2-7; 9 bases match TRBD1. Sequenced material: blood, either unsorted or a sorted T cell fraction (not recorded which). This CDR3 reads CSARPGQGYEQYF. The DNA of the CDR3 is TGCAGTGCCCGTCCGGGACAGGGCTACGAGCAGTACTTC.